This TCR beta chain is drawn from a study of shared clonotypes between healthy human individuals. In the study overall: Three plates were used per donor for CD4 naive, three for CD4 memory, two for CD8 naive and one for CD8 memory.

Clones were read by immunoSEQ multiplex PCR, and TCRdb kept only the in-frame ones, dropping some. Counted here are under 700,000 clones, approximately 95% occurring once; the ten biggest clones make up over 0.1%. Positive CCR7 selection of CD45RO-negative cells yielded the naive CD8 cells, and terminally differentiated effector memory CD45RA+ cells were excluded. All donors were Caucasian adults living in Nashville, Tennessee. The CDR3 has 11 residues. V lost 3 bases, J lost 5 bases, and 3 bases lay in between. Looked up from germline, CDR1 is SGHNT and CDR2 is YYREEE (reference sequence). V and J are TRBV5-4 and TRBJ2-1, with no clear D. Input material: naive CD8+ T cells sorted from blood. The receptor was isolated from a woman under 40 in good health. CDR3 DNA sequence: TGTGCCAGCAGCTGGGACAATGAGCAGTTCTTC. Translating it yields CASSWDNEQFF.